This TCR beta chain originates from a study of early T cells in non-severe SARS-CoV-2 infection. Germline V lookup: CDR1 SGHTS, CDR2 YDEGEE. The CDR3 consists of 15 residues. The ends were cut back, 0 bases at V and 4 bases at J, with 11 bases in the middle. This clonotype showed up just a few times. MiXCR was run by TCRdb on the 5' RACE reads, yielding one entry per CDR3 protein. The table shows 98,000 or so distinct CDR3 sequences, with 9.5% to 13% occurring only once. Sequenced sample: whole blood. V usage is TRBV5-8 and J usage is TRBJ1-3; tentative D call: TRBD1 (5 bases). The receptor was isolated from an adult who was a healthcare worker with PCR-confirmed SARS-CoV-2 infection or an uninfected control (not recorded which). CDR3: CASSLDGGGGNTIYF. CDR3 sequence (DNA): TGTGCCAGCAGCTTGGACGGGGGAGGCGGAAACACCATATATTTT. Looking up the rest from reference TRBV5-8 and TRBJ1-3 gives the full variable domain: EAGVTQSPTHLIKTRGQQATLRCSPISGHTSVYWYQQALGLGLQFLLWYDEGEERNRGNFPPRFSGRQFPNYSSELNVNALELEDSALYLCASSLDGGGGNTIYFGEGSWLTVV.